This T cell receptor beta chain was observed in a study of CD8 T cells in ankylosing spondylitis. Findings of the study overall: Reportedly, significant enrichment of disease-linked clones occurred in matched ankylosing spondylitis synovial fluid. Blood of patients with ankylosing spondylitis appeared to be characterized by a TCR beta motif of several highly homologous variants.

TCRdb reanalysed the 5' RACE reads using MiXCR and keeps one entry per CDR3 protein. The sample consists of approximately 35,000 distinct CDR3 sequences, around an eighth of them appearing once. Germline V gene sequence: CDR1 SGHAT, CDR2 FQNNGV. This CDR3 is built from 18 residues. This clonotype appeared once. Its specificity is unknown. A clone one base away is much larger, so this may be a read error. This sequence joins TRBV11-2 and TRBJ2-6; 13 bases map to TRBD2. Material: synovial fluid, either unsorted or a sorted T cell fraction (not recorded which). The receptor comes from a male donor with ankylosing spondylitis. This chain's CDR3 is CASSLTSGGFSGANVLNF. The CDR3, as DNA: TGTGCCAGCAGCTTGACTAGCGGGGGGTTCTCTGGGGCCAACGTCCTGAATTTC. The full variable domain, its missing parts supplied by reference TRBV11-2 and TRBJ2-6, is EAGVAQSPRYKIIEKRQSVAFWCNPISGHATLYWYQQILGQGPKLLIQFQNNGVVDDSQLPKDRFSAERLKGVDSTLKIQPAKLEDSAVYLCASSLTSGGFSGANVLNFGAGSRLTVL.